These T cell receptor beta chains were read from a single sample in a study of blood T cell repertoires in COVID-19. Sequenced by immunoSEQ multiplex PCR; TCRdb stores in-frame clones only, minus some. Altogether 88,000 or so clones are present, about 76% being singletons, with the ten largest covering nearly 25%. Sequenced material: peripheral blood. The receptors were sampled from a human donor in a cohort sampled during active COVID-19. CDR3s include the opening cysteine and the closing phenylalanine or tryptophan. D genes are given only for firm matches. Size is omitted from some rows. Given values are once, few, many or a class for expanded clones.

>few|TRBV5-8|TRBD2|TRBJ2-5
CASSLTGTSGQETQYF
TGTGCCAGCAGCTTAACCGGGACTAGCGGCCAAGAGACCCAGTACTTC
>few|TRBV2|.|TRBJ1-4
CASRTEGVIGEKLFF
TGTGCCAGCAGGACCGAAGGGGTGATCGGTGAAAAACTGTTTTTT
>.|TRBV29-1|.|TRBJ2-2
CSVQGEAGTTGELFF
TGCAGCGTACAGGGAGAAGCGGGGACCACCGGGGAGCTGTTTTTT
>few|TRBV24-1|TRBD1|TRBJ2-2
CATSESDRARTGELFF
TGTGCCACCAGTGAATCGGACAGGGCTAGGACCGGGGAGCTGTTTTTT
>few|TRBV18|TRBD1|TRBJ2-7
CASSRSRTGLIHEQYF
TGTGCCAGCTCACGCAGTAGGACAGGGTTGATCCACGAGCAGTACTTC
>.|TRBV3-1/TRBV3-2|TRBD1|TRBJ2-7
CASSHSTGWAAYEQYF
TGTGCCAGCAGCCATTCGACAGGGTGGGCAGCCTACGAGCAGTACTTC
>.|TRBV28|.|TRBJ2-7
CASSLRGQGLFEQYF
TGTGCCAGCAGTTTAAGAGGTCAGGGGCTATTCGAGCAGTACTTC
>.|TRBV2|TRBD2|TRBJ2-1
CASRPGTSGSGEQFF
TGTGCCAGCAGGCCCGGGACTAGCGGGAGCGGGGAGCAGTTCTTC
>.|TRBV12-3/TRBV12-4|.|TRBJ1-5
CASSLGAFWPQHF
TGTGCCAGCAGTTTGGGGGCCTTTTGGCCCCAGCATTTT
>.|TRBV5-1|.|TRBJ2-5
CASSPQGGQETQYF
TGCGCCAGCAGCCCGCAGGGTGGACAAGAGACCCAGTACTTC
>.|TRBV27|TRBD1|TRBJ2-7
CASSFRGSPYEQYF
TGTGCCAGCAGTTTCAGGGGGAGCCCCTACGAGCAGTACTTC
>.|TRBV21-1|.|TRBJ1-2
CASSGQGAQGYHYGYTF
TGTGCCAGCAGCGGACAGGGGGCCCAAGGTTACCACTATGGCTACACCTTC
>.|TRBV19|.|TRBJ1-1
CASSIDKERAEAFF
TGTGCCAGTAGTATTGATAAGGAGAGGGCTGAAGCTTTCTTT
>.|TRBV6-5|.|TRBJ1-5
CASLPGWGGLHF
TGTGCCAGCCTCCCAGGGTGGGGAGGTCTGCATTTT
>few|TRBV6-6|.|TRBJ2-4
CASSQGGGRAKNIQYF
TGTGCCAGCAGTCAAGGGGGCGGGAGGGCCAAAAACATTCAGTACTTC
>.|TRBV6-2/TRBV6-3|TRBD2|TRBJ2-7
CASSFRTSGRAWEQYF
TGTGCCAGCAGTTTCCGGACTAGCGGGAGGGCCTGGGAGCAGTACTTC
>few|TRBV7-2|.|TRBJ1-4
CASSLNPPGVSNEKLFF
TGTGCCAGCAGCTTAAACCCCCCAGGGGTATCTAATGAAAAACTGTTTTTT
>.|TRBV4-2|.|TRBJ1-6
CASSQDPEAYNSPLHF
TGTGCCAGCAGCCAAGATCCGGAGGCCTATAATTCACCCCTCCACTTT
>.|TRBV11-1|.|TRBJ1-6
CASSLTGKNSPLHF
TGTGCCAGCAGCTTAACAGGGAAAAATTCACCCCTCCACTTT
>.|TRBV4-2|TRBD1|TRBJ1-4
CASSRTGPGEKLFF
TGTGCCAGCAGCAGGACAGGGCCCGGGGAAAAACTGTTTTTT
>.|TRBV5-8|.|TRBJ1-1
CASSRLREAFF
TGTGCCAGCAGCAGACTACGTGAAGCTTTCTTT
>.|TRBV13|.|TRBJ2-1
CASSSQYNEQFF
TGTGCCAGCAGCTCCCAATACAATGAGCAGTTCTTC
>.|TRBV29-1|TRBD1|TRBJ1-2
CSVNRDSNYGYTF
TGCAGCGTTAACCGGGACAGCAACTATGGCTACACCTTC
>.|TRBV4-3|TRBD2|TRBJ2-1
CASSQDSSGRGNNEQFF
TGCGCCAGCAGCCAAGATTCTAGCGGGAGGGGGAACAATGAGCAGTTCTTC
>.|TRBV7-8|TRBD2|TRBJ2-7
CASSLAGTSVREQYF
TGTGCCAGCAGCTTGGCCGGGACTAGCGTGAGGGAGCAGTACTTC